This TCR beta chain was observed in a study of T cell repertoires in cytomegalovirus infection. Study-level information: Matching HLA type and CMV infection were both indicated by public TCR beta signatures.

The V gene's germline CDR1 is SGHTA and CDR2 FQGNSA. V shed 4 bases and J shed 0 bases, with 10 bases lying between them. CDR3 length equals 15 residues. This clonotype was counted at least ten times. Its antigen remains unidentified. Study-wide results and limits: HLA-C-restricted CMV-specific TCR beta clonotypes were dominant in the ex vivo response. Frequencies of public TCR beta families were cumulated, and this identified carriers of CMV plus the relevant HLA.

TCRdb used MiXCR to reprocess the reads, holding one entry per CDR3 protein. The profile shows some 200,000 distinct CDR3 sequences, 8% to 10% of them singletons. The sample was PBMCs. The origin of this receptor is a human donor in good health (CMV status not recorded). Some clones in this sample may be carry-over from other donors' samples. This chain uses TRBV7-2 with TRBJ1-3; D gene uncertain. In DNA, the CDR3 is TGTGCCAGCAGCTCCGGTGGGCACTCTGGAAACACCATATATTTT. It is translated as CASSSGGHSGNTIYF.